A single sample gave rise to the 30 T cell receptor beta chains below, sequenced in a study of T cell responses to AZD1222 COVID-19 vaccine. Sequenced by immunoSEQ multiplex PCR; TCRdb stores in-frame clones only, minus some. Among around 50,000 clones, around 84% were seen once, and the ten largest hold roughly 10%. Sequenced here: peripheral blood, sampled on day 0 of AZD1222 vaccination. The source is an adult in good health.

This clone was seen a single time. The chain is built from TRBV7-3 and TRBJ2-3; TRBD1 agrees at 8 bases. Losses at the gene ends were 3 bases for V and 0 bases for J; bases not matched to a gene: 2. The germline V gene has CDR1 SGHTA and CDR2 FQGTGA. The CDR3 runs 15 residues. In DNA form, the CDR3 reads TGTGCCAGCAGCTTCGGGACAGGTAGCACAGATACGCAGTATTTT. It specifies CASSFGTGSTDTQYF.

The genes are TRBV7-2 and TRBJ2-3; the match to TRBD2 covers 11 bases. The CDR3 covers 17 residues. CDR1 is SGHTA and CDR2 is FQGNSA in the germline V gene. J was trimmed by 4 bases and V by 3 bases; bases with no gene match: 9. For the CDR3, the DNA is TGTGCCAGCAGCTTTTTGTCTAGCGGGGGGTGGCCAGATACGCAGTATTTT. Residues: CASSFLSSGGWPDTQYF. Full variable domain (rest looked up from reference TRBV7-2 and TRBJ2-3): GAGVSQSPSNKVTEKGKDVELRCDPISGHTALYWYRQSLGQGLEFLIYFQGNSAPDKSGLPSDRFSAERTGGSVSTLTIQRTQQEDSAVYLCASSFLSSGGWPDTQYFGPGTRLTVL.

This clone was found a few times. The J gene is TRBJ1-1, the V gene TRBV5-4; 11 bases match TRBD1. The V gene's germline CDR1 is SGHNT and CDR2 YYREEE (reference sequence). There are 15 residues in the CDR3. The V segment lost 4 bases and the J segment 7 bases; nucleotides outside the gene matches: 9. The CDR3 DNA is TGTGCCAGCAGCACAGGACAGGGGGCATGGGATGAAGCTTTCTTT. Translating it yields CASSTGQGAWDEAFF.

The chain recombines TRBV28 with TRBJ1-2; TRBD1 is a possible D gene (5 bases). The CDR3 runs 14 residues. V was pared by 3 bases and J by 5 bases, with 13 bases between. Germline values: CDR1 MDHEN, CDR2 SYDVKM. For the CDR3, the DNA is TGTGCCAGCAGTTTTAACGAACGGGGGTATGGCTACACCTTC. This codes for CASSFNERGYGYTF.

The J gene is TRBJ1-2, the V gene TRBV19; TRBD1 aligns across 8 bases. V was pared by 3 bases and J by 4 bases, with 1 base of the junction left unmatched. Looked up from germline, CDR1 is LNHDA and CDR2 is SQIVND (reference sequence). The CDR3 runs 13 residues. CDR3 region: CASSIGQGYGYTF. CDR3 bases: TGTGCCAGTAGTATTGGACAGGGCTATGGCTACACCTTC. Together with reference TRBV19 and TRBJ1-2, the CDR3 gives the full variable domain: DGGITQSPKYLFRKEGQNVTLSCEQNLNHDAMYWYRQDPGQGLRLIYYSQIVNDFQKGDIAEGYSVSREKKESFPLTVTSAQKNPTAFYLCASSIGQGYGYTFGSGTRLTVV.

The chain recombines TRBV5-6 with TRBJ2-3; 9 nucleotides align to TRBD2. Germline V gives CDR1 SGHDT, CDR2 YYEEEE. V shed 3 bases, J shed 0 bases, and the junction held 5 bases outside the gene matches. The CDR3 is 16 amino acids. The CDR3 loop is CASSWGLAGSTDTQYF. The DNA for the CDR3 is TGTGCCAGCAGCTGGGGGCTAGCGGGAAGCACAGATACGCAGTATTTT. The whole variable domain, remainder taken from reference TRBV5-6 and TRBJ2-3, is DAGVTQSPTHLIKTRGQQVTLRCSPKSGHDTVSWYQQALGQGPQFIFQYYEEEERQRGNFPDRFSGHQFPNYSSELNVNALLLGDSALYLCASSWGLAGSTDTQYFGPGTRLTVL.

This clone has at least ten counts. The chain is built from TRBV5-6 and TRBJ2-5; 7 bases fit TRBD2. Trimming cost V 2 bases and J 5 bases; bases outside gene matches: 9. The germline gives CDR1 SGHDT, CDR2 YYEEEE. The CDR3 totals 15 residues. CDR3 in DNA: TGTGCCAGCAGCTTACGGGCGGGGGTGATTGAGACCCAGTACTTC. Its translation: CASSLRAGVIETQYF.

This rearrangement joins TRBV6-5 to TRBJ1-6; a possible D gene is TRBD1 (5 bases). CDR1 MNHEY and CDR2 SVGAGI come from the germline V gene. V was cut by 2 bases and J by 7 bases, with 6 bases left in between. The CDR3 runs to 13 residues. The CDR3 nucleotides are TGTGCCAGCAGTTACAGGGACAATTCACCCCTCCACTTT. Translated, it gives CASSYRDNSPLHF.

The CDR3 spells CASKGRTGNQPQHF. The CDR3 DNA follows: TGTGCCAGCAAGGGAAGGACAGGGAATCAGCCCCAGCATTTT. The V call is TRBV2, the J call TRBJ1-5; the match to TRBD1 covers 8 bases. This CDR3 region has 14 residues. Germline V CDR1 and CDR2: SNHLY, FYNNEI. V shed 7 bases and J 4 bases; nucleotides not matched to a gene: 6.

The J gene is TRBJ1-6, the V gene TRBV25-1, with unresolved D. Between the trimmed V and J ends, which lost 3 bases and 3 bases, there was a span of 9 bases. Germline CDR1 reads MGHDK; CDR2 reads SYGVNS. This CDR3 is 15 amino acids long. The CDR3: CASSDNILYNSPLHF. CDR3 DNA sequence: TGTGCCAGCAGTGATAACATTCTCTATAATTCACCCCTCCACTTT. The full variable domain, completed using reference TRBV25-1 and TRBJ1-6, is EADIYQTPRYLVIGTGKKITLECSQTMGHDKMYWYQQDPGMELHLIHYSYGVNSTEKGDLSSESTVSRIRTEHFPLTLESARPSHTSQYLCASSDNILYNSPLHFGNGTRLTVT.

This CDR3 is CASSRASGTTDTQYF. CDR3 DNA: TGTGCCAGCAGTAGGGCTAGCGGGACCACAGATACGCAGTATTTT. The V gene is TRBV6-4, the J gene TRBJ2-3; 9 bases match TRBD2. The germline V gene encodes CDR1 MRHNA and CDR2 SNTAGT. There are 15 residues in the CDR3. After removal of 5 bases from V and 2 bases from J, the junction contained 5 bases not matched to a gene.

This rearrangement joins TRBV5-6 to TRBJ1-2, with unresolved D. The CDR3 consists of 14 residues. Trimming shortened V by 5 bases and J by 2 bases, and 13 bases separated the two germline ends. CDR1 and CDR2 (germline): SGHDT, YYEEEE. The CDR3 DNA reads TGTGCCAGCAGGTTGATAGACCGGAACTATGGCTACACCTTC. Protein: CASRLIDRNYGYTF.

The CDR3 DNA follows: TGTGCCAGCAGCTCAACTCCGGGGGGGCCTGTGAACGGTAATGAGCAGTTCTTC. Residues: CASSSTPGGPVNGNEQFF. The chain couples TRBV7-3 to TRBJ2-1, with 8 bases aligning to TRBD2. The CDR3 has 18 amino acids. J was trimmed by 7 bases and V by 4 bases; bases with no gene match: 18. The germline V gene encodes CDR1 SGHTA and CDR2 FQGTGA.

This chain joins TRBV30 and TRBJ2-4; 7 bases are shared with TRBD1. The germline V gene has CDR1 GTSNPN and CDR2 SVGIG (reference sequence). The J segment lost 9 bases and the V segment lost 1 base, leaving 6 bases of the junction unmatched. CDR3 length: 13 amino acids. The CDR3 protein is CAWSGIGGGIQYF. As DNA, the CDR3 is TGTGCCTGGAGTGGGATAGGGGGCGGCATTCAGTACTTC.

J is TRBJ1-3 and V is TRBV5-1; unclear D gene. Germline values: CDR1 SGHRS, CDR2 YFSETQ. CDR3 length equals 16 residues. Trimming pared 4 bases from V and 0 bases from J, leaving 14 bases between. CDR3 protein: CASSPGAGSSGNTIYF. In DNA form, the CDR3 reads TGCGCCAGCAGCCCCGGCGCCGGCAGCTCTGGAAACACCATATATTTT.

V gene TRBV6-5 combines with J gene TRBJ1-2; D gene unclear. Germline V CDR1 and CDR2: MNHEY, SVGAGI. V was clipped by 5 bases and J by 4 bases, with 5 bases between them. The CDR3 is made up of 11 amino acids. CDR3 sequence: CASSNGYGYTF. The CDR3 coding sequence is TGTGCCAGCAGTAACGGCTATGGCTACACCTTC.

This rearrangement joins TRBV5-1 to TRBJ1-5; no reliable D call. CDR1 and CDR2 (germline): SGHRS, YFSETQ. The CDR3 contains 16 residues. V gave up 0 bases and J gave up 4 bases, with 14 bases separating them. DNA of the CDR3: TGCGCCAGCAGCTTGGGGTCAGGAGGGCTTAATCAGCCCCAGCATTTT. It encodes CASSLGSGGLNQPQHF.

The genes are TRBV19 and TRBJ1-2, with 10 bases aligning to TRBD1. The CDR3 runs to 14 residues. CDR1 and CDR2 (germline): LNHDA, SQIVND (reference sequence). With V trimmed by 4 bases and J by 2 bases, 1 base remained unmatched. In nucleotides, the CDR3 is TGTGCCAGTAGTACGGACAGGGGGAACTATGGCTACACCTTC. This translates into CASSTDRGNYGYTF. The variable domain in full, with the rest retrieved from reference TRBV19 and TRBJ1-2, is DGGITQSPKYLFRKEGQNVTLSCEQNLNHDAMYWYRQDPGQGLRLIYYSQIVNDFQKGDIAEGYSVSREKKESFPLTVTSAQKNPTAFYLCASSTDRGNYGYTFGSGTRLTVV.

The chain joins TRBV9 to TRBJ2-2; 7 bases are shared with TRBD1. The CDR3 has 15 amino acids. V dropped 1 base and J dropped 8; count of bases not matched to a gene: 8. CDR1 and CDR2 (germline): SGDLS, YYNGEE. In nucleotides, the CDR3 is TGTGCCAGCAGCGTAACAGGGGAGTCTTTGGGGGAGCTGTTTTTT. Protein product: CASSVTGESLGELFF.

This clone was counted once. The CDR3 loop reads CASSQDPGQGMNTGELFF. CDR3 bases: TGCGCCAGCAGCCAAGACCCAGGACAGGGGATGAACACCGGGGAGCTGTTTTTT. This sequence joins TRBV4-3 and TRBJ2-2, with 9 bases aligning to TRBD1. The CDR3 consists of 18 residues. Per germline, CDR1 LGHNA and CDR2 YSLEER. V shed 0 bases and J 1 base; nucleotides not matched to a gene: 6.

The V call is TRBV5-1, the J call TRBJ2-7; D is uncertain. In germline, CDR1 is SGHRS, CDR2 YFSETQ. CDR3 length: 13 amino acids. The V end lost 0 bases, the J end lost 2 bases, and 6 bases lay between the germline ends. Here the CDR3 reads CASSLELAYEQYF. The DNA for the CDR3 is TGCGCCAGCAGCTTGGAATTAGCCTACGAGCAGTACTTC.

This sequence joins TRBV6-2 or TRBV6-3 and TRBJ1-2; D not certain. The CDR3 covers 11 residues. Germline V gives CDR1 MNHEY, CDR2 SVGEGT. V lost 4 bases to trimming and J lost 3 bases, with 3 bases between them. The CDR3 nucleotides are TGTGCCAGCAGTTTCTACTATGGCTACACCTTC. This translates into CASSFYYGYTF.

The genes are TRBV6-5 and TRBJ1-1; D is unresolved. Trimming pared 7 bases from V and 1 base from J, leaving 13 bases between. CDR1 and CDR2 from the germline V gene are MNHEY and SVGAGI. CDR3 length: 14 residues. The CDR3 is CASTPREANTEAFF. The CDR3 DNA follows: TGTGCCAGCACCCCGCGGGAGGCGAACACTGAAGCTTTCTTT.

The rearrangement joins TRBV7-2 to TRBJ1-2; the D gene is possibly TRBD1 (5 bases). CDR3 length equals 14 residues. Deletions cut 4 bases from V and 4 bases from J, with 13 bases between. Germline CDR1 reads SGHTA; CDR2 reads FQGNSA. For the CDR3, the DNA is TGTGCCAGCAGCTACGATTCCGGGACCTATGGCTACACCTTC. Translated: CASSYDSGTYGYTF.

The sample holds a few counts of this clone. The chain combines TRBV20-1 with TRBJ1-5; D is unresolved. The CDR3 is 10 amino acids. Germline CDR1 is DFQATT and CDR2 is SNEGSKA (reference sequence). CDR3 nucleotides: TGCAGGAATTGGAATCAGCCCCAGCATTTT. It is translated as CRNWNQPQHF.

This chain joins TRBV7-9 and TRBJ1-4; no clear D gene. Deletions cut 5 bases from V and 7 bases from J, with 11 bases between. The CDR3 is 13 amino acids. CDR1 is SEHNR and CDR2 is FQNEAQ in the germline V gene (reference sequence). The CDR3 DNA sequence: TGTGCCAGCAGCCCACGCCGGGGTGAAAAACTGTTTTTT. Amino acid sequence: CASSPRRGEKLFF.

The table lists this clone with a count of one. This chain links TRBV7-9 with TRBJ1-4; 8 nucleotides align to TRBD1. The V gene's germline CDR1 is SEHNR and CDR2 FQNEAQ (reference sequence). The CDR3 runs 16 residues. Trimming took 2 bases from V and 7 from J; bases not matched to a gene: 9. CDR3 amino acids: CASSLIQTGAGEKLFF. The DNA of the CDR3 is TGTGCCAGCAGCTTAATACAGACAGGGGCAGGTGAAAAACTGTTTTTT.

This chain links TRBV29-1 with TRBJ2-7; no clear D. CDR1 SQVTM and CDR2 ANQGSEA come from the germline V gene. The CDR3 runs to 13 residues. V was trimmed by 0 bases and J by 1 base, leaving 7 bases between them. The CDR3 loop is CSVEDRGSYEQYF. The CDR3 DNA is TGCAGCGTTGAAGATAGAGGATCCTACGAGCAGTACTTC.

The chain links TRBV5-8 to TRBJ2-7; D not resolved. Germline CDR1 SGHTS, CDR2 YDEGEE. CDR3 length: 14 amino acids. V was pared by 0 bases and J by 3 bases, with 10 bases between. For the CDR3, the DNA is TGTGCCAGCAGCTTGGCCCCTATCAACTACGAGCAGTACTTC. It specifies CASSLAPINYEQYF.

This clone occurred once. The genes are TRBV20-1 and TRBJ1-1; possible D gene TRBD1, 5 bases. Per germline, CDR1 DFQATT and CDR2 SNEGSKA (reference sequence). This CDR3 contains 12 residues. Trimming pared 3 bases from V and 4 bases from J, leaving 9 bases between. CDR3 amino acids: CSASTGGTEAFF. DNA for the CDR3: TGCAGTGCTAGTACTGGGGGCACTGAAGCTTTCTTT.